The 17 T cell receptor beta chains below were found in one sample sequenced in a study of OX40 agonist ivuxolimab in advanced cancers. Repertoires were generated with immunoSEQ multiplex PCR, while TCRdb's copy carries only in-frame clones and drops some. The data contain fewer than 35,000 clones, around 90% of them singletons. The material sequenced was CD4+ or CD8+ T cells sorted from blood, taken in a trial of the OX40 agonist ivuxolimab. The receptors shown here come from an adult with an advanced solid tumor such as melanoma, head and neck, liver or kidney cancer.

The V call is TRBV5-4, the J call TRBJ1-3, with a possible D match to TRBD1 (6 bases). The germline V gene encodes CDR1 SGHNT and CDR2 YYREEE (reference sequence). This CDR3 is built from 17 residues. Trimming stripped 4 bases from V and 0 bases from J, with 17 bases between. The chain's CDR3 is CASSTRTEPNSGNTIYF. CDR3 nucleotide sequence: TGTGCCAGCAGCACTAGGACAGAGCCAAACTCTGGAAACACCATATATTTT.

This clone was found a few times. The V gene is TRBV2, the J gene TRBJ1-2; D is perhaps TRBD1 (6 bases). Germline loops: CDR1 SNHLY, CDR2 FYNNEI. Trimming removed 8 bases at V and 5 bases at J, with 9 bases between. The CDR3 sequence is 11 residues long. CDR3 sequence: CASSQGYGYTF. The CDR3 coding sequence is TGTGCCAGCTCACAGGGTTATGGCTACACCTTC. Full variable domain (outside the CDR3, taken from reference TRBV2 and TRBJ1-2): EPEVTQTPSHQVTQMGQEVILRCVPISNHLYFYWYRQILGQKVEFLVSFYNNEISEKSEIFDDQFSVERPDGSNFTLKIRSTKLEDSAMYFCASSQGYGYTFGSGTRLTVV.

The chain recombines TRBV9 with TRBJ2-3, with 8 bases matching TRBD1. The CDR3 totals 17 residues. The V segment lost 3 bases and the J segment 3 bases; nucleotides outside the gene matches: 12. Germline V gives CDR1 SGDLS, CDR2 YYNGEE. CDR3 nucleotide sequence: TGTGCCAGCAGCGGCCGTCGACAGGGGATCGGAACAGATACGCAGTATTTT. The encoded protein is CASSGRRQGIGTDTQYF.

The chain recombines TRBV7-2 with TRBJ2-1, with D hard to call. V was pared by 7 bases and J by 5 bases, with 15 bases between. In germline, CDR1 is SGHTA, CDR2 FQGNSA. The CDR3 contains 14 residues. The CDR3 DNA follows: TGTGCCAGCACCCCAATCCGAAATAACAATGAGCAGTTCTTC. It codes for CASTPIRNNNEQFF.

The V call is TRBV29-1, the J call TRBJ2-7; 8 nucleotides line up with TRBD2. Germline trimming cut 0 bases from V and 2 bases from J; bases unmatched to any gene: 12. Germline loops: CDR1 SQVTM, CDR2 ANQGSEA. The length of the CDR3 is 17 residues. The chain's CDR3 is CSVEDLQNSGSTYEQYF. DNA of the CDR3: TGCAGCGTTGAAGATCTACAGAACAGCGGGAGCACCTACGAGCAGTACTTC.

This chain joins TRBV7-2 and TRBJ2-3, with a weak D call TRBD2 (5 bases). V lost 5 bases, J lost 8 bases, and 17 bases lay in between. CDR1 is SGHTA and CDR2 is FQGNSA in the germline V gene. The CDR3 spans 14 residues. CDR3 DNA sequence: TGTGCCAGCAGCGGCAGGACTGGCGTCGGTACGCAGTATTTT. As protein: CASSGRTGVGTQYF.

The chain joins TRBV11-2 to TRBJ2-7; a weak D match, TRBD2 (5 bases). Germline CDR1 is SGHAT and CDR2 is FQNNGV. This CDR3 is 12 amino acids long. Deletions cut 7 bases from V and 3 bases from J, with 10 bases between. CDR3 sequence: CASTLGDYEQYF. In nucleotides, the CDR3 is TGTGCCAGCACCCTGGGAGACTACGAGCAGTACTTC.

The chain has TRBV5-1 and TRBJ2-7, with D maybe TRBD1 (5 bases). This CDR3 is 15 amino acids long. The germline V gene has CDR1 SGHRS and CDR2 YFSETQ. Trimming took 4 bases from V and 9 from J, leaving 23 bases between them. The DNA for the CDR3 is TGCGCCAGCAGCGTGCAGGGTGGAGATTACGAAGGGCAGTACTTC. Its protein product is CASSVQGGDYEGQYF.

CDR3 region: CASSYLLAGAAYEQYF. The CDR3 nucleotides read TGTGCCAGCAGTTACCTCTTAGCCGGTGCAGCCTACGAGCAGTACTTC. The chain joins TRBV6-5 to TRBJ2-7; D not resolved. CDR3 length: 16 residues. Per the germline V gene, CDR1 is MNHEY and CDR2 is SVGAGI. Trimming left V 2 bases short and J 2 bases short, with 16 bases between.

V and J are TRBV7-9 and TRBJ1-1, with TRBD1 as a possible D gene (5 bases). V lost 5 bases, J lost 2 bases, and 9 bases lay in between. The germline gives CDR1 SEHNR, CDR2 FQNEAQ (reference sequence). This CDR3 spans 13 amino acids. This chain's CDR3 is CASSTTANTEAFF. The CDR3 DNA is TGTGCCAGCAGCACGACAGCTAACACTGAAGCTTTCTTT.

The sample holds a few counts of this clone. The gene calls are TRBV28 and TRBJ1-2, with 9 bases fitting TRBD1. There are 12 residues in the CDR3. V shed 6 bases, J shed 8 bases, and the junction held 4 bases outside the gene matches. The germline V gene encodes CDR1 MDHEN and CDR2 SYDVKM. The CDR3 region is CASRTGGSGYTF. CDR3 bases: TGTGCCAGCAGGACAGGGGGGAGCGGCTACACCTTC.

V is TRBV11-2 and J is TRBJ1-2; D is possibly TRBD1 (5 bases). CDR1 and CDR2 (germline): SGHAT, FQNNGV. The length of the CDR3 is 16 residues. Trimming cost V 1 base and J 5 bases, with 17 bases left between them. The CDR3 protein is CASSLGGSAGIYGYTF. CDR3 in DNA: TGTGCCAGCAGCTTAGGGGGCTCGGCAGGCATATATGGCTACACCTTC.

V is TRBV19 and J is TRBJ1-1, with D hard to call. Germline CDR1 is LNHDA and CDR2 is SQIVND (reference sequence). The V gene lost 2 bases and the J gene lost 3 bases, with 13 bases spanning the gap. CDR3 size: 15 residues. CDR3 nucleotide sequence: TGTGCCAGTAGTATAAACGGCAAGACCCACACTGAAGCTTTCTTT. Its protein product is CASSINGKTHTEAFF.

This chain joins TRBV5-1 and TRBJ2-7; 8 positions agree with TRBD1. Germline V gene sequence: CDR1 SGHRS, CDR2 YFSETQ. The CDR3 covers 16 residues. With 4 bases clipped from V and 3 bases from J, the junction kept 12 bases outside the gene matches. Here the CDR3 reads CASSATGTGYSYEQYF. CDR3 DNA sequence: TGCGCCAGCAGCGCTACCGGGACAGGCTATAGCTACGAGCAGTACTTC.

The chain carries TRBV7-2 and TRBJ2-7, with 10 bases fitting TRBD1. The V gene's germline CDR1 is SGHTA and CDR2 FQGNSA. V shed 5 bases, J shed 3 bases, and the junction held 10 bases outside the gene matches. The CDR3 consists of 16 residues. CDR3: CASSLRAGQGVYEQYF. The CDR3, as DNA: TGTGCCAGCAGCCTCAGGGCCGGACAGGGGGTCTACGAGCAGTACTTC.

The chain carries TRBV19 and TRBJ1-5, with TRBD1 matching 7 bases. The CDR3 has 19 residues. The germline CDR1 and CDR2 sequences are LNHDA and SQIVND (reference sequence). V dropped 1 base and J dropped 0; count of bases not matched to a gene: 12. This chain's CDR3 is CASSIVSGGRGNSNQPQHF. The CDR3 region has the DNA TGTGCCAGTAGTATAGTGTCGGGCGGCAGGGGGAATAGCAATCAGCCCCAGCATTTT.

The J gene is TRBJ2-7, the V gene TRBV11-2; tentatively, D is TRBD1 (5 bases). Trimming stripped 6 bases from V and 2 bases from J, with 20 bases between. The CDR3 covers 16 residues. From germline, CDR1 is SGHAT and CDR2 FQNNGV. DNA of the CDR3: TGTGCCAGCAGAGCGATCCGACAGACCCGGGCCTACGAGCAGTACTTC. Residues: CASRAIRQTRAYEQYF.